This TCR beta chain was sequenced in a study of CD8+CD57+ T cells in acquired aplastic anemia. For the study at large: Where healthy donors were concerned, CD4+ cells averaged about 11 million reads.

This clonotype was observed many times. According to the study, genomic DNA was the template for TCR beta VDJ and CDR3 profiling. TCRdb reprocessed the reads with MiXCR, giving one entry per CDR3 protein. The sample records about 180,000 distinct CDR3 sequences, around half being singletons. Trimming took 7 bases from V and 6 from J, leaving 19 bases between them. This CDR3 has 15 residues. The receptor was isolated from a human donor in good health. The chain uses TRBV12-3 or TRBV12-4 and TRBJ2-1; TRBD2 might be the D (6 bases). Sequenced sample: sorted CD4+, CD8+, or CD8+CD57+ T cells (not recorded which) from PBMCs. CDR3 region: CASILILAPGNEQFF. CDR3 nucleotides: TGTGCCAGCATACTTATCCTAGCGCCAGGCAATGAGCAGTTCTTC.